This T cell receptor beta chain derives from a study of T-cell reconstitution after alpha-beta-depleted transplantation in children. Study outcomes and limitations: Reports say that about two months after transplant, the alpha-beta T cells came out of several hundred graft clones that had expanded.

The authors prepared the TCRbeta library with unique molecular identifiers. TCRdb ran MiXCR on the PCR reads and lists one entry per CDR3 protein. The sample has about 210,000 distinct CDR3 sequences; approximately 19% are singletons. This clonotype was detected ten times or more. As yet, its antigen is unknown. Trimming cost V 4 bases and J 0 bases, with 4 bases left between them. Germline-derived CDR1 and CDR2 are ENHRY and SYGVKD. This CDR3 region has 12 residues. This receptor was obtained from a male patient between 2 and 15 years old who had a stem cell transplant for acute lymphoblastic leukemia, so the T cells may come from the graft donor. The chain joins TRBV10-3 to TRBJ2-7; D is ambiguous. The sample here was PBMCs, mostly from graft donor cells, taken 360 days after TCRalphabeta/CD19-depleted stem cell transplant. The CDR3 DNA is TGTGCCATCAGTGGGACCTCCTACGAGCAGTACTTC. Amino acids: CAISGTSYEQYF.